The rows below give T cell receptor beta chains drawn from one sample of a study of CD8+ T cells in alopecia areata. The assay was immunoSEQ multiplex PCR, and TCRdb's table has in-frame clones only and misses some. The sample yields more than 75,000 clones, around 45% seen once. Sequencing input: CD4+ T cells sorted from blood. These receptors were collected from a human donor with alopecia areata. Both conserved end residues are part of each CDR3. D genes are given only for firm matches. Not every row has a clone size; where given, it reads once, few, many or a size class.

few,TRBV14,TRBJ2-7,NA,TGTGCCAGCAGCCGACGACAGGGAGGGGACGAGCAGTACTTC,CASSRRQGGDEQYF
NA,TRBV29-1,TRBJ2-3,NA,TGCAGCGTTGATGGAGGGATAGGGGCAGATACGCAGTATTTT,CSVDGGIGADTQYF
few,TRBV5-4,TRBJ2-7,TRBD1,TGTGCCAGCAGAGCCGGGACAGGGGGCAACGAGCAGTACTTC,CASRAGTGGNEQYF
NA,TRBV30,TRBJ1-2,NA,TGTGCCTGGAGAGCGAGGGGAAACTATGGCTACACCTTC,CAWRARGNYGYTF
few,TRBV20-1,TRBJ1-2,NA,TGCAGTCGAGGGGCAGACTATGGCTACACCTTC,CSRGADYGYTF
NA,TRBV30,TRBJ2-7,NA,TGTGCCTGGACTAGAGGCGCCTCCTACGAGCAGTACTTC,CAWTRGASYEQYF
NA,TRBV29-1,TRBJ1-3,NA,TGCAGCGGGACATCGTCTGGAAACACCATATATTTT,CSGTSSGNTIYF
few,TRBV7-2,TRBJ1-5,NA,TGTGCCAGCAGCTTAATGGCGGGGAGCGATCAGCCCCAGCATTTT,CASSLMAGSDQPQHF
NA,TRBV30,TRBJ1-6,NA,TGTGCCTGGAGGAATTCTTCACCCCTCCACTTT,CAWRNSSPLHF
NA,TRBV30,TRBJ2-3,NA,TGTGCCTGGAGAGGGGGGGCCCTACACACAGATACGCAGTATTTT,CAWRGGALHTDTQYF
medium-sized,TRBV18,TRBJ2-7,TRBD2,TGTGCCAGCTCACCTGCGGGAGCTGTCGAGCAGTACTTC,CASSPAGAVEQYF
few,TRBV5-1,TRBJ2-7,NA,TGCGCCAGCAGCGATGGGGACGCATTACGCTGCGAGCAGTACTTC,CASSDGDALRCEQYF
NA,TRBV5-4,TRBJ2-7,NA,TGTGCCAGCAGCTTAGCAGCGCCTTCCTACGAGCAGTACTTC,CASSLAAPSYEQYF
once,TRBV6-1,TRBJ1-6,TRBD1,TGTGCCAGCAGTGCCTCCTCGACAGGGTGGGGTTCACCCCTCCACTTT,CASSASSTGWGSPLHF
NA,TRBV29-1,TRBJ2-1,TRBD1,TGCAGCGTAAGACCACCGGGACAGGTGAATGAGCAGTTCTTC,CSVRPPGQVNEQFF
NA,TRBV4-1,TRBJ2-5,TRBD2,TGCGCCAGCAGCTACCCCGGGACTAGCGGGAGGAAGGAGACCCAGTACTTC,CASSYPGTSGRKETQYF
NA,TRBV2,TRBJ1-2,NA,TGTGCCAGCAGTGAGGGAAATAACTATGGCTACACCTTC,CASSEGNNYGYTF
few,TRBV28,TRBJ1-2,TRBD1,TGTGCCAGCAGTTCACGGACAGGGGGGAACTATGGCTACACCTTC,CASSSRTGGNYGYTF
NA,TRBV5-1,TRBJ2-6,TRBD2,TGCGCCAGCAGCTTGGGAGCTAGCGGGCTCTCTGGGGCCAACGTCCTGACTTTC,CASSLGASGLSGANVLTF
once,TRBV30,TRBJ2-7,TRBD2,TGTGCCTGGAGTGTTATACTAGCGTCGAGCTCCTACGAGCAGTACTTC,CAWSVILASSSYEQYF
few,TRBV5-1,TRBJ2-7,NA,TGCGCCAGCAGCTTGGTGGCGGGGGAGCAGTACTTC,CASSLVAGEQYF
NA,TRBV28,TRBJ1-2,NA,TGTGCCAGCAGTTTATCGGGGGCGCCCGGCTACACCTTC,CASSLSGAPGYTF
few,TRBV7-9,TRBJ1-5,TRBD1,TGTGCCAGCAGCATCGGACAGGGAGGGCAGCCCCAGCATTTT,CASSIGQGGQPQHF
few,TRBV18,TRBJ2-2,NA,TGTGCCAGCTCACCACATCCCCGGGGGCTGTTTTTT,CASSPHPRGLFF
NA,TRBV18,TRBJ2-3,NA,TGTGCCAGCTCACCAGTGGTCGCAGATACGCAGTATTTT,CASSPVVADTQYF
NA,TRBV27,TRBJ2-3,TRBD1,TGTGCCAGCAGCACAGGGGGCGCAGATACGCAGTATTTT,CASSTGGADTQYF
few,TRBV27,TRBJ2-3,TRBD1,TGTGCCAGCAAGGACAGGAAGTATAGGGATACGCAGTATTTT,CASKDRKYRDTQYF
NA,TRBV7-9,TRBJ2-7,NA,TGTGCCAGCAGCTTAGTCATAGGCAGCTACGAGCAGTACTTC,CASSLVIGSYEQYF
NA,TRBV13,TRBJ2-7,NA,TGTGCCAGCAGCTTTTCAGGCGAATCTGTCGAGCAGTACTTC,CASSFSGESVEQYF
NA,TRBV27,TRBJ2-1,NA,TGTGCCAGCAGTTTAGTGGGGATGCCCTACAATGAGCAGTTCTTC,CASSLVGMPYNEQFF
medium-sized,TRBV7-2,TRBJ1-1,TRBD1,TGTGCCAGCAAAGGACAGGTCATGAACACTGAAGCTTTCTTT,CASKGQVMNTEAFF
few,TRBV7-2,TRBJ1-1,TRBD1,TGTGCCAGCAGTACAGCCGGGACAGGAATTCACACTGAAGCTTTCTTT,CASSTAGTGIHTEAFF
NA,TRBV29-1,TRBJ1-1,NA,TGCAGCGTCGAAGGACGGATGAACACTGAAGCTTTCTTT,CSVEGRMNTEAFF
few,TRBV23-1,TRBJ2-5,NA,TGCGCCAGCAGTCACCCCCGAGGGGCAGGGGAGACCCAGTACTTC,CASSHPRGAGETQYF
NA,TRBV25-1,TRBJ1-5,NA,TGTGCCAGCAGCGCCTCAGGGCGGGAACAGCCCCAGCATTTT,CASSASGREQPQHF
NA,TRBV7-2,TRBJ2-1,NA,TGTGCCAGCAGCACTCAGGATTTTTCCTACAATGAGCAGTTCTTC,CASSTQDFSYNEQFF
NA,TRBV6-5,TRBJ1-2,TRBD1,TGTGCCAGCAATCCTCGGACAGGGGCTGGCTACACCTTC,CASNPRTGAGYTF
few,TRBV4-2,TRBJ2-6,NA,TGTGCCAGCAGCCAAGGTAGTATGACCAACGTCCTGACTTTC,CASSQGSMTNVLTF
many,TRBV7-2,TRBJ2-1,TRBD1,TGTGCCAGCAGTAGGGGACAGGGCGATTGGGGTAACTACAATGAGCAGTTCTTC,CASSRGQGDWGNYNEQFF
NA,TRBV19,TRBJ1-5,TRBD1,TGTGCCAGTAGTCCCCGAGCGACAGGGGTGAATCAGCCCCAGCATTTT,CASSPRATGVNQPQHF
NA,TRBV11-2,TRBJ2-7,NA,TGTGCCAGCAGCTTCCAATCCGACTCCTACGAGCAGTACTTC,CASSFQSDSYEQYF
NA,TRBV29-1,TRBJ1-5,TRBD1,TGCAGCGTTGAAGTGACAGGGGAAAACAATCAGCCCCAGCATTTT,CSVEVTGENNQPQHF
few,TRBV6-1,TRBJ1-5,TRBD1,TGTGCCAGCACGGGACAGGGGGCGTTGCAGCCCCAGCATTTT,CASTGQGALQPQHF
few,TRBV7-8,TRBJ2-6,NA,TGTGCCAGCAGCTTATACGGGTCCCACTCTGGGGCCAACGTCCTGACTTTC,CASSLYGSHSGANVLTF
few,TRBV14,TRBJ2-7,TRBD2,TGTGCCAGCAGTCCCGGACTAGCGGGAGGCTACGAGCAGTACTTC,CASSPGLAGGYEQYF
few,TRBV19,TRBJ1-2,NA,TGTGCCAGTAGACGGACCTCGGGCAGCTATGGCTACACCTTC,CASRRTSGSYGYTF
NA,TRBV5-1,TRBJ1-1,NA,TGCGCCAGCAGCATCAGGGGCTTGGACACTGAAGCTTTCTTT,CASSIRGLDTEAFF
few,TRBV7-9,TRBJ2-5,TRBD1,TGTGCCAGCAGCTCTGGACAGGGAGAGACCCAGTACTTC,CASSSGQGETQYF
NA,TRBV28,TRBJ2-1,NA,TGTGCCAGCAGTTTCCGCCGGACACCCTACAATGAGCAGTTCTTC,CASSFRRTPYNEQFF
NA,TRBV5-1,TRBJ2-7,TRBD1,TGCGCCAGCAGCTTGAACAGGGGGCAGGGCGAGCAGTACTTC,CASSLNRGQGEQYF
NA,TRBV29-1,TRBJ2-1,TRBD2,TGCAGCTGTCAAGGCGGGGGGGCTGATGAGCAGTTCTTC,CSCQGGGADEQFF
NA,TRBV6-6,TRBJ2-5,NA,TGTGCCAGCAGTTACTCCTGGGGAACGGAGACCCAGTACTTC,CASSYSWGTETQYF
NA,TRBV6-1,TRBJ1-4,TRBD1,TGTGCCAGCAGTGAAGCGAAGGGACAGGGTAATGAAAAACTGTTTTTT,CASSEAKGQGNEKLFF
few,TRBV19,TRBJ2-3,NA,TGTGCCAGTAGTATTTCCCCCGTGGCAGATACGCAGTATTTT,CASSISPVADTQYF
NA,TRBV7-8,TRBJ2-3,NA,TGTGCCAGCAGCGCAGGACTGGCGAGCACAGATACGCAGTATTTT,CASSAGLASTDTQYF
once,TRBV30,TRBJ1-1,NA,TGTGCCTGGAGTCGGGGTGCGAACACTGAAGCTTTCTTT,CAWSRGANTEAFF
NA,TRBV4-1,TRBJ2-4,NA,TGCGCCAGCAGCCATCTCGGGACACCAATAGCCAAAAACATTCAGTACTTC,CASSHLGTPIAKNIQYF